The clone carrying this T cell receptor (beta chain) has ten or more counts. The data were obtained in a study of T cells in Graves' hyperthyroidism and ophthalmopathy. The germline V gene encodes CDR1 DFQATT and CDR2 SNEGSKA (reference sequence). CDR3 length equals 17 residues. Losses at the gene ends were 3 bases for V and 8 bases for J; bases not matched to a gene: 16. RNA transcripts were the template for amplifying TCR beta CDR3 regions. Initially, a first-round RT-PCR of the TCR CDR3 employed the HTBI primer set. TCRdb recomputed calls from the multiplex PCR reads with MiXCR, one row per CDR3 protein. The top ten clones hold under 35% of a sample with about 640,000 distinct CDR3 sequences, roughly 20% of them seen once.

The gene calls are TRBV20-1 and TRBJ1-1, with 12 bases that match TRBD1. The source material was blood. This clonotype was obtained from a man aged 30 to 39 with Graves' ophthalmopathy. For the CDR3, the DNA is TGCAGTGCTAGCGGGCCGGGACAGGGGGCGCGGCTAGACGAAGCTTTCTTT. It is translated as CSASGPGQGARLDEAFF.